This record concerns one T cell receptor beta chain sequence. The target antigen is unknown. The V gene lost 3 bases and the J gene lost 4 bases, with 16 bases spanning the gap. This CDR3 has 16 amino acids. CDR1 MNHEY and CDR2 SMNVEV come from the germline V gene (reference sequence). These data originate in a study of cytomegalovirus exposure and HLA in healthy donors. Points from the study as a whole: Cytomegalovirus association was assigned to more than 150 TCR beta chains. When a later analysis was performed, an Asian-associated ancestry cluster reportedly had fewer N-insertions than the approximately 680-donor mean. TCR beta V- and J-gene trimming was later associated with a missense DCLRE1C variant. In an earlier analysis, productive rearrangement rates for most beta V segments clustered near 87% or 30%.

The PCR used 60 Vbeta and 13 Jbeta primers. Generated by immunoSEQ multiplex PCR, the TCRdb table keeps only in-frame clones and is missing some. This table holds tens of thousands of clones, less than 85% found once. The receptor was isolated from a woman younger than 45 in good health and CMV-seronegative. The rearrangement joins TRBV27 to TRBJ1-5, with D tentatively TRBD1 (5 bases). The sequenced sample consisted of PBMCs. The CDR3 region has the DNA TGTGCCAGCAGTTTTGGGGGAGGGATGGGTAATCAGCCCCAGCATTTT. Amino acids: CASSFGGGMGNQPQHF.